This T cell receptor beta chain was sequenced in a study of T cell changes during pregnancy in multiple sclerosis. This table comes from immunoSEQ multiplex PCR, and its TCRdb copy is limited to in-frame clones, with some not included. The sample has roughly 40,000 clones; 80% to 95% are singletons. The CDR3 spans 15 residues. CDR1 and CDR2 (germline): LNHNV, YYDKDF (reference sequence). Trimming cost V 0 bases and J 4 bases, with 10 bases left between them. V is TRBV15 and J is TRBJ1-3, with TRBD1 as a possible D gene (6 bases). The sequencing used CD4+ T cells from peripheral blood mononuclear cells, collected in the third trimester of pregnancy. This clonotype was sampled from a female donor with multiple sclerosis, enrolled in a pregnancy study. CDR3 sequence (DNA): TGTGCCACCAGCAGAGATTCAGGGGTAGGAAACACCATATATTTT. It encodes CATSRDSGVGNTIYF. The complete variable domain, with remaining parts taken from reference TRBV15 and TRBJ1-3, reads DAMVIQNPRYQVTQFGKPVTLSCSQTLNHNVMYWYQQKSSQAPKLLFHYYDKDFNNEADTPDNFQSRRPNTSFCFLDIRSPGLGDTAMYLCATSRDSGVGNTIYFGEGSWLTVV.